These T cell receptor beta chains were read from a single sample in a study of cytomegalovirus exposure and HLA in healthy donors. Using immunoSEQ multiplex PCR, the repertoire was profiled, and TCRdb retains in-frame clones only, with some absent. The data hold 150,000 to 200,000 clones, with roughly 80% observed a single time. The source material was PBMCs. These TCRs come from a boy aged 5-17 years in good health and CMV-seronegative. Both conserved end residues are part of each CDR3. D genes are given only for firm matches. Some rows mark clone size as missing; the rest say once, few, many or name a class of expanded clone.

clone_size	d_call	v_call	j_call	cdr3_nt	cdr3_aa
-	TRBD1	TRBV28	TRBJ2-7	TGTGCCAGCAGACCCGGGACAGGTCCCTCTTACGAGCAGTACTTC	CASRPGTGPSYEQYF
few	-	TRBV2	TRBJ1-1	TGTGCCAGCAGTGATTCTCGCGGGGGCAGGACTGAAGCTTTCTTT	CASSDSRGGRTEAFF
-	TRBD1	TRBV15	TRBJ2-2	TGTGCCACCAGCCGAGGGACAGGGGCCATCACCGGGGAGCTGTTTTTT	CATSRGTGAITGELFF
-	TRBD2	TRBV30	TRBJ2-7	TGTGCCTGGAGCTTGATCGGGGGGGCAGACGAGCAGTACTTC	CAWSLIGGADEQYF
-	-	TRBV15	TRBJ1-1	TGTGCCACCAGCAGAGTCGGTTACACTGAAGCTTTCTTT	CATSRVGYTEAFF
-	TRBD1	TRBV2	TRBJ1-2	TGTGCCAGCACCAGACAGGGATTCTCCTATGGCTACACCTTC	CASTRQGFSYGYTF
-	TRBD1	TRBV10-3	TRBJ2-1	TGTGCCATCAGTGAGGGACAGGGGTTGGTCAATGAGCAGTTCTTC	CAISEGQGLVNEQFF
once	-	TRBV7-2	TRBJ2-5	TGTGCCAGCAGCCCGACTGGGGCGGATCAAGAGACCCAGTACTTC	CASSPTGADQETQYF
-	TRBD2	TRBV12-5	TRBJ2-5	TGTGCTAGTGGTTTGGTACAGCTAGCGGGTTTAAGAGAGCCCCAGTACTTC	CASGLVQLAGLREPQYF
-	TRBD2	TRBV12-5	TRBJ2-3	TGTGCTAGTGGTTTGGATGGCGGGAGAACGGATACGCAGTATTTT	CASGLDGGRTDTQYF
-	-	TRBV5-1	TRBJ1-3	TGCGCCAGCAGCTTGGCTAGGCGGGGACTCTCTGGAAACACCATATATTTT	CASSLARRGLSGNTIYF
few	-	TRBV6-1	TRBJ1-2	TGTGCCAGCAGTGAAGCGGGCAGGGGCTATGGCTACACCTTC	CASSEAGRGYGYTF
-	TRBD1	TRBV6-6	TRBJ1-6	TGTGCCAGCACGGGACAGGGCGAAAATTCACCCCTCCACTTT	CASTGQGENSPLHF
few	TRBD2	TRBV4-3	TRBJ2-2	TGCGCCAGCAGCCCGACGGCTAGCGGGGGGTTTTCGAACACCGGGGAGCTGTTTTTT	CASSPTASGGFSNTGELFF
-	-	TRBV9	TRBJ2-5	TGTGCCAGCAGCGTAGGGGGCAGGGCTGAAGAGACCCAGTACTTC	CASSVGGRAEETQYF
-	-	TRBV30	TRBJ2-7	TGTGCCTGGAGAAGACAGAGCGCCTACGAGCAGTACTTC	CAWRRQSAYEQYF
-	-	TRBV11-3	TRBJ1-1	TGTGCCAGCAGCGACGGGTTCCCTAGGGGAGCTTTCTTT	CASSDGFPRGAFF
-	TRBD1	TRBV30	TRBJ1-1	TGTGCCTGGGGCGCCACAGGGGAAAACACTGAAGCTTTCTTT	CAWGATGENTEAFF
-	TRBD1	TRBV29-1	TRBJ1-2	TGCAGCGTTGAAGAAGGACAGGGCTATGGCTACACCTTC	CSVEEGQGYGYTF
once	-	TRBV28	TRBJ2-1	TGTGCCAGCAGTTTATACGGGGAAACCTACAATGAGCAGTTCTTC	CASSLYGETYNEQFF
-	-	TRBV5-4	TRBJ2-3	TGTGCCAGCAGCTTGCCCCCGGGACGGGAGTTCACAGATACGCAGTATTTT	CASSLPPGREFTDTQYF
-	TRBD1	TRBV5-4	TRBJ2-2	TGTGCCAGCAGCTCCGATTTGGGAGTCGGGCAGGGGGTTCACGGGGAGCTGTTTTTT	CASSSDLGVGQGVHGELFF
few	TRBD1	TRBV2	TRBJ2-7	TGTGCCAGCAGTAGGGACAGCCCCTACGAGCAGTACTTC	CASSRDSPYEQYF
-	-	TRBV15	TRBJ2-1	TGTGCCACCAGCAGAGATAGGGGGTTGTTTGAGCAGTTCTTC	CATSRDRGLFEQFF
few	-	TRBV20-1	TRBJ2-1	TGCAGTGCTATGAAGCACAATGAGCAGTTCTTC	CSAMKHNEQFF
-	TRBD1	TRBV19	TRBJ2-7	TGTGCCAGTAGTAGTGGACAGGGGGCGTCTCCGGACGAGCAGTACTTC	CASSSGQGASPDEQYF
-	-	TRBV5-1	TRBJ1-4	TGCGCCAGCAGCCCGGGGAGCAGGGGAATGGAGAAACTGTTTTTT	CASSPGSRGMEKLFF
-	-	TRBV2	TRBJ2-7	TGTGCCAGCAGTGAAATTGGTTTTGGGCAGGGCTACGAGCAGTACTTC	CASSEIGFGQGYEQYF
-	-	TRBV27	TRBJ1-5	TGTGCCAGCAGCCCGGAGAGAACCAATCAGCCCCAGCATTTT	CASSPERTNQPQHF
-	-	TRBV27	TRBJ2-1	TGTGCCAGCAGTTTTAGGGAGATGACGCTTACTTCCTACAATGAGCAGTTCTTC	CASSFREMTLTSYNEQFF
few	-	TRBV30	TRBJ1-6	TGTGCCTGGAGAGTTAACGCAGGGAATTCACCCCTCCACTTT	CAWRVNAGNSPLHF
-	TRBD1	TRBV7-9	TRBJ1-1	TGTGCCAGCAGCCGAACAGGGGCGAACACTGAAGCTTTCTTT	CASSRTGANTEAFF
-	-	TRBV9	TRBJ2-1	TGTGCCAGCAGCGTAAGGCAGGACAATGAGCAGTTCTTC	CASSVRQDNEQFF